The source of this T cell receptor (beta chain) is a study of HIV-infected children after antiretroviral therapy interruption. Study-wide context: Children's median ages were roughly 10 years and 8 years by group. In continuous treatment, analyzed samples were from weeks 0, 48 and 150.

In this sample, this clonotype turned up many times. Its target is unknown. The TCR library was built from RNA with a 3' RACE protocol and unique molecular identifiers. TCRdb ran MiXCR on the 3' RACE reads and lists one entry per CDR3 protein. Among around 40,000 distinct CDR3 sequences listed, over 6% were seen once. Treatment noted: PENTA 11 planned treatment interruption arm or continuous ART arm. Germline-derived CDR1 and CDR2 are MNHNS and SASEGT. J was trimmed by 5 bases and V by 7 bases; bases with no gene match: 10. This CDR3 has 14 residues. General study points: Naive CD4+ Gini coefficient rose by interruption end, suggesting clonal expansion.

The V and J genes are TRBV6-1 and TRBJ2-7, with TRBD2 matching 8 bases. The input for sequencing was CD45RA+ CD4+ T cells from PBMCs, pooled from several time points, taken from a donor given antiretroviral therapy, either interrupted or continuous. Sample subset: naive CD4+ CD45RA+ CD45RO- T cells. This clonotype originated in a pool of human donors with HIV. The CDR3 reads CASKPGLGSDEQYF. CDR3 DNA sequence: TGTGCCAGCAAACCGGGACTAGGGAGCGACGAGCAGTACTTC.